The clone carrying this TCR beta chain was counted a single time. This sample was taken from a study of blood T cell repertoires in COVID-19. Study details: Donors in the United States, Italy and Spain gave samples during acute or convalescent COVID-19. T cells, B-cell-depleted T cells, or PBMCs supplied cDNA or gDNA.

The CDR3 has 16 amino acids. Unmatched junction bases numbered 7, after V lost 0 bases and J lost 6 bases. CDR1 and CDR2 (germline): MGHRA, YSYEKL. Original processing notes: Reference gene primer amplification gave estimated nucleated cell counts. Produced via immunoSEQ multiplex PCR; TCRdb's table is partial and in-frame only. Clone size and the V and J calls come from that table; the DNA yielded D and trimming. The sample lists 40,000 to 45,000 clones, 88% occurring once. The V gene is TRBV4-1, the J gene TRBJ2-5; 10 bases fit TRBD2. This TCR derives from a human donor in a cohort sampled during active COVID-19. The specimen sequenced was peripheral blood. In nucleotides, the CDR3 is TGCGCCAGCAGCCAAGATATGGCTAGCGGGGGAAAGACCCAGTACTTC. Its protein product is CASSQDMASGGKTQYF.